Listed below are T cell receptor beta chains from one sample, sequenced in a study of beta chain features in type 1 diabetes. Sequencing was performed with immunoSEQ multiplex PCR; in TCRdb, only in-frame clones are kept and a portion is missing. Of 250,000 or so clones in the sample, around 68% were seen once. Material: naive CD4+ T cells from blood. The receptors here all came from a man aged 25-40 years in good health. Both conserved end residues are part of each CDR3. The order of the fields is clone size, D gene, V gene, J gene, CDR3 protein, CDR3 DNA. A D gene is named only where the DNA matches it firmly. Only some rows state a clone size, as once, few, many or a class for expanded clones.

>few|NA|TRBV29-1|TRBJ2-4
CSVRQLAKNIQYF
TGCAGCGTACGACAGTTAGCCAAAAACATTCAGTACTTC
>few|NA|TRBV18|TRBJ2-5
CASSLKTGNQETQYF
TGTGCCAGCTCACTTAAAACCGGGAACCAAGAGACCCAGTACTTC
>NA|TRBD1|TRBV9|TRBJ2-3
CASSVAGTGKDTQYF
TGTGCCAGCAGCGTAGCAGGGACAGGGAAAGATACGCAGTATTTT
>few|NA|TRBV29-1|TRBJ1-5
CSVLSGGDSNQPQHF
TGCAGCGTGTTGAGCGGGGGTGATAGCAATCAGCCCCAGCATTTT
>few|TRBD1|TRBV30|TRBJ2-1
CAWSVRQGPYNEQFF
TGTGCCTGGAGTGTCCGACAGGGGCCTTACAATGAGCAGTTCTTC
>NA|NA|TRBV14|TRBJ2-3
CASSQADTQYF
TGTGCCAGCAGCCAAGCAGATACGCAGTATTTT
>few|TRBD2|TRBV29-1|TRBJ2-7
CSVYTPGGSYEQYF
TGCAGCGTATACACCCCGGGAGGGTCCTACGAGCAGTACTTC
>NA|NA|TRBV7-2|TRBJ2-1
CASSLGDWRYNEQFF
TGTGCCAGCAGCTTGGGGGACTGGAGGTACAATGAGCAGTTCTTC
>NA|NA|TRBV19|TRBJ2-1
CASSISREQFF
TGTGCCAGTAGTATTAGCCGGGAGCAGTTCTTC
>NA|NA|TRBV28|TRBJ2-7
CASSPLETGASYEQYF
TGTGCCAGCAGCCCGCTAGAAACCGGGGCCTCCTACGAGCAGTACTTC
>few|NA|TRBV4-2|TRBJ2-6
CASSPSGTGFSGANVLTF
TGTGCCAGCAGCCCCTCTGGAACAGGGTTCTCTGGGGCCAACGTCCTGACTTTC
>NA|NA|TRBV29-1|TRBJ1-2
CSVEGGFSYGYTF
TGCAGCGTTGAAGGCGGTTTCTCCTATGGCTACACCTTC
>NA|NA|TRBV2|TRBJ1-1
CASSENRETEAFF
TGTGCCAGCAGTGAAAATCGGGAGACTGAAGCTTTCTTT
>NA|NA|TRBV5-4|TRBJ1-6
CASSLEMDSPLHF
TGTGCCAGCAGCTTGGAGATGGATTCACCCCTCCACTTT
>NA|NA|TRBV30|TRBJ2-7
CAWSVRGVGRRSYEQYF
TGTGCCTGGAGTGTAAGGGGTGTTGGGAGACGCTCCTACGAGCAGTACTTC
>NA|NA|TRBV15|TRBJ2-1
CATSRESGAYNEQFF
TGTGCCACCAGCAGAGAAAGTGGTGCGTACAATGAGCAGTTCTTC
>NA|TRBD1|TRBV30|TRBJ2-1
CAWSTRGQYNEQFF
TGTGCCTGGAGTACCCGGGGACAGTACAATGAGCAGTTCTTC
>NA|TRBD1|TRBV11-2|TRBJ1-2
CASSPGQAYGYTF
TGTGCCAGCAGCCCGGGACAGGCCTATGGCTACACCTTC
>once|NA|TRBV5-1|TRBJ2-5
CASSLNGGPLETQYF
TGCGCCAGCAGCTTGAACGGCGGTCCTTTGGAGACCCAGTACTTC
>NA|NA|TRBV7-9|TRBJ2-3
CASSSGRSTDTQYF
TGTGCCAGCAGCTCGGGACGGAGCACAGATACGCAGTATTTT
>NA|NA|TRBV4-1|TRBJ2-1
CASSHPDQGNEQFF
TGCGCCAGCAGCCACCCAGACCAGGGTAATGAGCAGTTCTTC
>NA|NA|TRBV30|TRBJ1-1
CAWTRMRSGHEEAFF
TGTGCCTGGACCCGGATGCGTTCCGGCCATGAAGAAGCTTTCTTT
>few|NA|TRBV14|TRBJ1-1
CASSQAWGGSTEAFF
TGTGCCAGCAGCCAAGCCTGGGGAGGATCCACTGAAGCTTTCTTT
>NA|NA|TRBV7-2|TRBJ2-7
CASSLSGGKSYEQYF
TGTGCCAGCAGCTTATCCGGGGGCAAGTCCTACGAGCAGTACTTC
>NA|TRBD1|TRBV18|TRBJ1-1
CASSEQGALNTEAFF
TGTGCCAGCTCAGAGCAGGGGGCGTTGAACACTGAAGCTTTCTTT